Below, 12 T cell receptor beta chains from the same sample are listed, as sequenced in a study of technical replicates of blood from several donors. Data came from immunoSEQ multiplex PCR; TCRdb stores just in-frame clones and leaves some out. The sample has roughly 87,000 clones; roughly 94% are singletons. The material sequenced was T cells isolated from PBMCs. The receptors here all came from a human donor in good health.

The chain is built from TRBV5-1 and TRBJ1-5; tentative D call: TRBD1 (6 bases). Germline CDR1 SGHRS, CDR2 YFSETQ. This CDR3 region has 15 residues. V lost 0 bases to trimming and J lost 2 bases, with 9 bases between them. The CDR3 is CASSLAGQGNQPQHF. The CDR3 DNA reads TGCGCCAGCAGCTTGGCGGGACAAGGCAATCAGCCCCAGCATTTT.

The chain is built from TRBV11-2 and TRBJ2-7; 9 bases are a match to TRBD2. Unmatched junction bases numbered 6, after V lost 6 bases and J lost 0 bases. From germline, CDR1 is SGHAT and CDR2 FQNNGV. The CDR3 is made up of 15 amino acids. CDR3 sequence reads: CASSYSGGPSYEQYF. DNA of the CDR3: TGTGCCAGCAGTTACAGCGGGGGGCCCTCCTACGAGCAGTACTTC.

This chain joins TRBV28 and TRBJ1-1; D not resolved. CDR3 size: 12 residues. Trimming pared 8 bases from V and 7 bases from J, leaving 14 bases between. Germline-derived CDR1 and CDR2 are MDHEN and SYDVKM. The CDR3 loop is CASRSRGSEAFF. The CDR3 DNA reads as TGTGCCAGCCGTTCAAGAGGTAGTGAAGCTTTCTTT.

The rearrangement joins TRBV10-1 to TRBJ2-2; the D gene is possibly TRBD2 (6 bases). Germline lookup yields CDR1 WNHNN and CDR2 SYGVQD (reference sequence). V dropped 4 bases and J dropped 8 bases, with 14 bases sitting between them. CDR3 length equals 14 residues. Here the CDR3 reads CASSALGDSGELFF. CDR3 DNA: TGCGCCAGCAGTGCGTTGGGGGACTCTGGGGAGCTGTTTTTT.

The rearrangement links TRBV5-4 to TRBJ2-3; 10 bases line up with TRBD2. V trimming: 4 bases; J trimming: 2 bases; junction bases outside the gene matches: 16. CDR3 length equals 19 residues. Looked up from germline, CDR1 is SGHNT and CDR2 is YYREEE (reference sequence). In nucleotides, the CDR3 is TGTGCCAGCAGCGGGGGGGGTAGCGGGAGGAGCCCCAACACAGATACGCAGTATTTT. Amino acids: CASSGGGSGRSPNTDTQYF.

V usage is TRBV21-1 and J usage is TRBJ1-2. TRBV21-1 is termed a pseudogene. The CDR3 is made up of 16 amino acids. The CDR3 DNA reads as TGTGCCAGCAGCAAAGCGCTCGGGGAGGGAGCCTATGGCTACACCTTC. Protein product: CASSKALGEGAYGYTF.

The chain joins TRBV29-1 to TRBJ2-7, with D perhaps TRBD1 (5 bases). Germline CDR1 SQVTM, CDR2 ANQGSEA. The CDR3 contains 14 residues. V was shortened by 0 bases and J by 2 bases, with 11 bases between the two germline ends. The CDR3 sequence is CSVEDKGSTYEQYF. CDR3 bases: TGCAGCGTTGAAGATAAGGGGTCGACCTACGAGCAGTACTTC.

The chain couples TRBV6-1 to TRBJ2-1; D perhaps matches TRBD2 (6 bases). Between the trimmed V and J ends, which lost 4 bases and 5 bases, there was a span of 15 bases. Germline V gives CDR1 MNHNS, CDR2 SASEGT. CDR3 length: 15 amino acids. The CDR3 DNA reads as TGTGCCAGCAGTGGAGACTTGGGACTGCACAATGAGCAGTTCTTC. This gives the protein CASSGDLGLHNEQFF.

This sequence joins TRBV28 and TRBJ2-7; D perhaps matches TRBD2 (6 bases). From germline, CDR1 is MDHEN and CDR2 SYDVKM. This CDR3 is 15 amino acids long. Deletions cut 3 bases from V and 1 base from J, with 13 bases between. CDR3 sequence: CASSFHPGGSYEQYF. CDR3 DNA sequence: TGTGCCAGCAGTTTTCATCCCGGAGGGTCCTACGAGCAGTACTTC.

The chain recombines TRBV7-2 with TRBJ2-7; TRBD2 agrees at 7 bases. CDR1 and CDR2 (germline): SGHTA, FQGNSA. This CDR3 has 18 amino acids. V trimming: 2 bases; J trimming: 5 bases; junction bases outside the gene matches: 18. Written as DNA, the CDR3 is TGTGCCAGCAGCTTATTCCCCCCGGGGTACGGGACTATTCACGAGCAGTACTTC. This encodes CASSLFPPGYGTIHEQYF.

The gene calls are TRBV30 and TRBJ2-2; 9 bases line up with TRBD1. CDR3 length: 15 amino acids. Germline-derived CDR1 and CDR2 are GTSNPN and SVGIG (reference sequence). V dropped 6 bases and J dropped 5; count of bases not matched to a gene: 10. Here the CDR3 reads CACLPTDRGTGELFF. Here the CDR3 DNA reads TGTGCCTGCTTACCGACGGACAGGGGTACCGGGGAGCTGTTTTTT.

This chain links TRBV5-5 with TRBJ2-7; 11 bases agree with TRBD1. The CDR3 is 15 amino acids. The germline V gene has CDR1 SGHKS and CDR2 YYEKEE (reference sequence). Trimming removed 3 bases from V and 5 bases from J; junction bases left unmatched: 7. Here the CDR3 DNA reads TGTGCCAGCAGCTGGGGGACAGGGGGATTGAACGAGCAGTACTTC. Translated: CASSWGTGGLNEQYF.